Shown below are 4 T cell receptor beta chains from a single sample sequenced in a study of cytomegalovirus exposure and HLA in healthy donors (dated by TCRdb to 2015 to 2018). Library prep was done by the immunoSEQ multiplex PCR assay. The multiplex PCR relied on a mix of 60 forward primers for TCR Vbeta segments and 13 reverse primers for TCR Jbeta segments. TCRdb provides this immuneACCESS table in a form limited to in-frame rearrangements. Some clones are lacking; in checked studies, under half of them reflect an unresolved V gene, and why the rest are absent is not known. This sample lists 100,000 or so clones; 75% to 85% were detected once. The ten biggest clones cover around 2.1% of the sample. Source material: PBMCs. The origin of the receptors is a young man in good health and CMV-seronegative.

This chain uses TRBV30 with TRBJ1-2; a possible D gene is TRBD1 (6 bases). The CDR3 has 17 amino acids. Trimming removed 0 bases from V and 8 bases from J, with 25 bases in between. CDR1 is GTSNPN and CDR2 is SVGIG in the germline V gene (reference sequence). The CDR3 loop is CAWSVLSGVKSFGGYTF. The CDR3 DNA reads as TGTGCCTGGAGTGTACTTTCAGGGGTAAAGAGTTTCGGGGGCTACACCTTC. Supplemented by reference TRBV30 and TRBJ1-2, the full variable domain reads SQTIHQWPATLVQPVGSPLSLECTVEGTSNPNLYWYRQAAGRGLQLLFYSVGIGQISSEVPQNLSASRPQDRQFILSSKKLLLSDSGFYLCAWSVLSGVKSFGGYTFGSGTRLTVV.

In this sample, this clone turned up a few times. The chain's CDR3 is CASSYSTGTGRYEQYF. DNA of the CDR3: TGTGCCAGCAGTTACTCGACGGGGACAGGACGTTACGAGCAGTACTTC. J is TRBJ2-7 and V is TRBV6-5; 8 bases agree with TRBD1. From germline, CDR1 is MNHEY and CDR2 SVGAGI. Trimming removed 0 bases from V and 4 bases from J; junction bases left unmatched: 8. This CDR3 is 16 amino acids long.

The V call is TRBV7-6, the J call TRBJ2-3, with D perhaps matching TRBD2 (6 bases). The CDR3 runs 16 residues. Germline loops: CDR1 SGHVS, CDR2 FNYEAQ. Deletions cut 0 bases from V and 0 bases from J, with 10 bases between. CDR3: CASSLAVAASTDTQYF. Written as DNA, the CDR3 is TGTGCCAGCAGCTTAGCGGTAGCGGCCAGCACAGATACGCAGTATTTT.

This clone was picked up a small number of times. This chain links TRBV5-6 with TRBJ1-2; 7 positions match TRBD1. Germline V gives CDR1 SGHDT, CDR2 YYEEEE. The CDR3 consists of 14 residues. The V segment lost 4 bases and the J segment 2 bases; nucleotides outside the gene matches: 5. CDR3 DNA: TGTGCCAGCAGCACCTTGACAGGGAACTATGGCTACACCTTC. Its translation is CASSTLTGNYGYTF.